These T cell receptor beta chains were read from a single sample in a study of blood T cell repertoires in COVID-19. This table comes from immunoSEQ multiplex PCR, and its TCRdb copy is limited to in-frame clones, with some not included. The table lists approximately 280,000 clones, around 86% of them singletons. The sequencing input was peripheral blood. The receptor source for this set is a woman in her 30s who had recovered from COVID-19. CDR3s include the opening cysteine and the closing phenylalanine or tryptophan. A D gene is named only where the DNA matches it firmly. Only some rows state a clone size, as once, few, many or a class for expanded clones.

v_call	d_call	clone_size	j_call	cdr3_aa	cdr3_nt
TRBV30	NA	few	TRBJ1-3	CAWKRAGNTIYF	TGTGCCTGGAAGCGGGCTGGAAACACCATATATTTT
TRBV9	NA	few	TRBJ2-7	CASGAPSSGPDSYEQYF	TGTGCCAGCGGAGCTCCTAGTAGCGGTCCTGACTCCTACGAGCAGTACTTC
TRBV6-5	NA	NA	TRBJ2-7	CASRTTGTGAYEQYF	TGTGCCAGCAGAACTACCGGGACTGGGGCCTACGAGCAGTACTTC
TRBV7-9	TRBD1	NA	TRBJ2-1	CASSRGTGGIEGNEQFF	TGTGCCAGCAGCCGCGGGACAGGGGGCATAGAGGGGAATGAGCAGTTCTTC
TRBV3-1/TRBV3-2	NA	once	TRBJ2-7	CASSQRGDWRAYEQYF	TGTGCCAGCAGCCAACGCGGGGACTGGAGGGCCTACGAGCAGTACTTC
TRBV13	NA	NA	TRBJ1-5	CASSLGTGDQPQHF	TGTGCCAGCAGCTTAGGCACGGGAGATCAGCCCCAGCATTTT
TRBV6-2/TRBV6-3	TRBD1	NA	TRBJ2-1	CASSYRNQRDREQFF	TGTGCCAGCAGTTACCGAAACCAACGGGACAGGGAGCAGTTCTTC
TRBV5-6	TRBD2	many	TRBJ2-7	CASSRLSGVLLYEQYF	TGTGCCAGCAGCCGGCTTAGCGGGGTTCTCCTCTACGAGCAGTACTTC
TRBV7-9	NA	NA	TRBJ1-1	CASSFQQVNTEAFF	TGTGCCAGCAGCTTTCAACAGGTCAACACTGAAGCTTTCTTT
TRBV5-1	NA	NA	TRBJ2-1	CASSLDSNNEQFF	TGCGCCAGCAGCTTGGACAGTAACAATGAGCAGTTCTTC
TRBV7-8	NA	NA	TRBJ2-7	CASSLAVGRAALEQYF	TGTGCCAGCAGCTTAGCGGTGGGCAGGGCGGCTCTCGAGCAGTACTTC
TRBV5-1	TRBD1	once	TRBJ2-1	CASSFTGVGTNEQFF	TGCGCCAGCAGCTTTACAGGGGTTGGGACCAATGAGCAGTTCTTC
TRBV30	TRBD1	once	TRBJ1-1	CAWQTGVGTEAFF	TGTGCCTGGCAGACAGGGGTAGGAACTGAAGCTTTCTTT
TRBV7-9	NA	NA	TRBJ1-2	CASSRSGTSTSSYGYTF	TGTGCCAGCAGCAGATCCGGGACATCAACTTCCTCCTATGGCTACACCTTC
TRBV5-8	TRBD1	few	TRBJ1-5	CASSWGTGEGQPQHF	TGTGCCAGCAGCTGGGGAACAGGGGAAGGACAGCCCCAGCATTTT
TRBV5-6	NA	NA	TRBJ2-5	CASSSEGWGETQYF	TGTGCCAGCAGCTCGGAGGGTTGGGGGGAGACCCAGTACTTC
TRBV7-3	TRBD2	once	TRBJ2-3	CASSHGTSGITDTQYF	TGTGCCAGCAGCCATGGGACTAGCGGGATAACAGATACGCAGTATTTT
TRBV19	NA	NA	TRBJ1-5	CASSIDPLPQHQPQHF	TGTGCCAGTAGTATAGATCCTCTTCCACAGCATCAGCCCCAGCATTTT
TRBV30	NA	once	TRBJ1-2	CAWSAGDVSYGYTF	TGTGCCTGGAGCGCAGGGGACGTAAGCTATGGCTACACCTTC
TRBV29-1	NA	NA	TRBJ1-2	CSVVGGAYYTF	TGCAGCGTTGTGGGGGGGGCTTACTACACCTTC
TRBV5-1	TRBD1	few	TRBJ2-3	CASSQTGFATDTQYF	TGCGCCAGCAGCCAGACAGGGTTTGCCACAGATACGCAGTATTTT
TRBV3-1/TRBV3-2	TRBD2	NA	TRBJ2-2	CASSQDRTSGTAGELFF	TGTGCCAGCAGCCAAGACCGAACTAGCGGGACTGCCGGGGAGCTGTTTTTT
TRBV19	TRBD2	NA	TRBJ2-4	CASSMGGYIAKNIQYF	TGTGCCAGTAGTATGGGGGGGTATATAGCCAAAAACATTCAGTACTTC
TRBV4-1	NA	few	TRBJ2-3	CASSQDPVRGASTDTQYF	TGCGCCAGCAGCCAAGATCCCGTGCGGGGCGCTAGCACAGATACGCAGTATTTT
TRBV28	NA	NA	TRBJ1-1	CASRIRGGGVSEAFF	TGTGCCAGCAGAATCCGCGGGGGGGGTGTCTCTGAAGCTTTCTTT
TRBV29-1	TRBD1	once	TRBJ2-2	CSVEVQGVNTGELFF	TGCAGCGTTGAAGTTCAGGGGGTAAACACCGGGGAGCTGTTTTTT
TRBV19	NA	once	TRBJ1-5	CASSMGEFSANQPQHF	TGTGCCAGTAGTATGGGTGAGTTCAGCGCCAATCAGCCCCAGCATTTT
TRBV28	TRBD2	NA	TRBJ2-7	CASSPGTSGYYEQYF	TGTGCCAGCAGCCCCGGGACTAGCGGATACTACGAGCAGTACTTC
TRBV28	NA	NA	TRBJ2-4	CASRLQGLAKNIQYF	TGTGCCAGCAGGTTACAGGGTCTAGCCAAAAACATTCAGTACTTC
TRBV20-1	NA	once	TRBJ2-1	CSARSSPLF	TGCAGTGCTCGAAGTAGCCCGCTCTTC
TRBV9	TRBD2	NA	TRBJ2-7	CASSVRPGGEQYF	TGTGCCAGCAGCGTCCGGCCGGGGGGTGAGCAGTACTTC
TRBV27	NA	few	TRBJ1-1	CASSLRGVNMNTEAFF	TGTGCCAGCAGTTTACGGGGGGTGAATATGAACACTGAAGCTTTCTTT
TRBV6-1	NA	NA	TRBJ1-4	CASRFGNEKLFF	TGTGCCAGCAGGTTCGGTAATGAAAAACTGTTTTTT
TRBV5-1	NA	NA	TRBJ2-7	CASSVGLDYEQYF	TGCGCCAGCAGCGTGGGACTGGACTACGAGCAGTACTTC
TRBV7-9	TRBD1	NA	TRBJ2-7	CASSLGGQGYEQYF	TGTGCCAGCAGCTTAGGGGGACAGGGCTACGAGCAGTACTTC
TRBV5-8	TRBD1	NA	TRBJ2-5	CASSRGQQETQYF	TGTGCCAGCAGCCGGGGACAGCAAGAGACCCAGTACTTC
TRBV7-3	TRBD2	NA	TRBJ2-3	CASSFAGGLPFDTQYF	TGTGCCAGCAGCTTCGCGGGAGGCCTCCCCTTCGATACGCAGTATTTT
TRBV25-1	NA	NA	TRBJ2-1	CASSLTTLNLYNEQFF	TGTGCCAGCAGCCTGACAACTCTGAACCTCTACAATGAGCAGTTCTTC
TRBV18	NA	NA	TRBJ2-3	CASSPPLLGGDRVTQYF	TGTGCCAGCTCACCACCCCTCTTAGGCGGGGATCGTGTTACGCAGTATTTT
TRBV24-1	NA	NA	TRBJ2-5	CATSDFGREGETQYF	TGTGCCACCAGTGATTTCGGCAGGGAAGGAGAGACCCAGTACTTC
TRBV6-5	NA	NA	TRBJ1-1	CASTSGNPNTEAFF	TGTGCCAGCACCAGCGGGAACCCGAACACTGAAGCTTTCTTT
TRBV30	NA	NA	TRBJ1-5	CAWSVRGSNQPQHF	TGTGCCTGGAGTGTACGGGGGAGCAATCAGCCCCAGCATTTT
TRBV9	TRBD1	NA	TRBJ2-7	CASSVGTGAGYEQYF	TGTGCCAGCAGCGTAGGTACAGGGGCTGGCTACGAGCAGTACTTC
TRBV3-1/TRBV3-2	NA	once	TRBJ2-1	CASSIRLQGNEQFF	TGTGCCAGCAGCATTCGACTCCAGGGGAATGAGCAGTTCTTC
TRBV11-2	NA	NA	TRBJ1-1	CASSLNTNTEAFF	TGTGCCAGCAGCTTAAACACAAACACTGAAGCTTTCTTT
TRBV2	NA	NA	TRBJ2-2	CASSEGTVAGRGELFF	TGTGCCAGCAGTGAAGGAACTGTCGCGGGACGGGGGGAGCTGTTTTTT
TRBV7-9	NA	NA	TRBJ1-4	CASIPATASGEKLFF	TGTGCCAGCATTCCAGCGACAGCGAGTGGCGAAAAACTGTTTTTT
TRBV6-5	NA	NA	TRBJ1-2	CASNLQEGYGYTF	TGTGCCAGCAACCTTCAGGAAGGCTATGGCTACACCTTC
TRBV28	NA	NA	TRBJ1-5	CASSRAASNQPQHF	TGTGCCAGCAGTCGAGCGGCCAGCAATCAGCCCCAGCATTTT
TRBV6-5	TRBD1	NA	TRBJ1-3	CASRATWDSGNTIYF	TGTGCCAGCAGAGCAACCTGGGACAGTGGAAACACCATATATTTT
TRBV5-1	NA	NA	TRBJ2-7	CASSLGQSSYEQYF	TGCGCCAGCAGCTTGGGACAGAGCTCCTACGAGCAGTACTTC
TRBV5-6	NA	NA	TRBJ2-7	CASSSRSGVYYEQYF	TGTGCCAGCAGCTCTAGGTCAGGGGTCTACTACGAGCAGTACTTC
TRBV5-1	NA	NA	TRBJ2-3	CASSVDQGSSTDTQYF	TGCGCCAGCAGCGTCGATCAGGGGTCTAGCACAGATACGCAGTATTTT
TRBV10-1	NA	NA	TRBJ2-6	CASSGQDSFSGANVLTF	TGCGCCAGCAGTGGCCAGGACTCCTTCTCTGGGGCCAACGTCCTGACTTTC
TRBV27	NA	NA	TRBJ1-1	CASSSGLIAFF	TGTGCCAGCAGTTCAGGTCTTATAGCTTTCTTT